This T cell receptor (beta chain) was recovered during a study of OX40 agonist ivuxolimab in advanced cancers. In the study overall: Of the patients, three showed partial responses, one with hepatocellular carcinoma and two with cutaneous melanoma. Study-level findings and limits: The authors did not determine the antigen specificity of the expanded peripheral T cells. Compared with CD4+, CD8+ T cells on average had more expanded clones.

Generated by immunoSEQ multiplex PCR, the TCRdb table keeps only in-frame clones and is missing some. Found here are approximately 60,000 clones, 84% of them singletons; the top ten hold about 2%. The CDR3 runs 15 residues. Trimming removed 0 bases from V and 3 bases from J, with 9 bases in between. Germline V gene data show CDR1 as SEHNR and CDR2 as FQNEAQ (reference sequence). Note on this clone: Its antigen is not identified.

Anyone with autoimmune disease history or systemic immunosuppression was excluded. This clonotype was sampled from an adult with an advanced solid tumor such as melanoma, head and neck, liver or kidney cancer. The source material was CD4+ or CD8+ T cells sorted from blood, sampled in a trial of the OX40 agonist ivuxolimab. This sequence joins TRBV7-9 and TRBJ2-1; D possibly corresponds to TRBD2 (6 bases). CDR3 in amino acids: CASSLAGGNYNEQFF. The CDR3 region has the DNA TGTGCCAGCAGCTTAGCTGGAGGGAACTACAATGAGCAGTTCTTC. The whole variable domain, filled in from reference TRBV7-9 and TRBJ2-1, reads DTGVSQNPRHKITKRGQNVTFRCDPISEHNRLYWYRQTLGQGPEFLTYFQNEAQLEKSRLLSDRFSAERPKGSFSTLEIQRTEQGDSAMYLCASSLAGGNYNEQFFGPGTRLTVL.